A single sample gave rise to the 30 T cell receptor beta chains below, sequenced in a study of CD8+CD57+ T cells in acquired aplastic anemia. Individuals selected for sequencing had exhibited CD8+CD57+ cell expansion on flow cytometry. Genomic DNA was employed as the template in profiling TCR beta VDJ and CDR3. TCRdb processed the reads anew with MiXCR; each CDR3 protein has one entry. The repertoire has under 200,000 distinct CDR3 sequences, about 64% of them found once; the top ten carry 35% to 60%. What was sequenced was sorted CD4+, CD8+, or CD8+CD57+ T cells (not recorded which) from PBMCs. The receptors were gathered from a human donor with aplastic anemia.

In its sample, this clonotype was seen once. The chain employs TRBV9 and TRBJ1-3, with D unresolved. Germline V lookup: CDR1 SGDLS, CDR2 YYNGEE. V was pared by 5 bases and J by 0 bases, with 9 bases between. This CDR3 comprises 14 residues. CDR3 in amino acids: CASSQAASGNTIYF. The CDR3 nucleotides read TGTGCCAGCAGTCAGGCGGCCTCTGGAAACACCATATATTTT.

This clonotype is deemed large. The chain employs TRBV25-1 and TRBJ1-1; D possibly corresponds to TRBD1 (5 bases). From germline, CDR1 is MGHDK and CDR2 SYGVNS. The CDR3 covers 14 residues. V was trimmed by 5 bases and J by 3 bases, leaving 13 bases between them. Here the CDR3 DNA reads TGTGCCAGCAGTCCCCCCCCGGGGGACACTGAAGCTTTCTTT. Its translation is CASSPPPGDTEAFF.

This chain uses TRBV20-1 with TRBJ1-2; D not resolved. CDR3 length equals 11 residues. Germline values: CDR1 DFQATT, CDR2 SNEGSKA (reference sequence). V shed 6 bases and J shed 5 bases, with 10 bases lying between them. The CDR3 DNA reads TGCAGTGCGCTCCCCGGGTATGGCTACACCTTC. Its protein product is CSALPGYGYTF.

This clonotype was counted only a few times. The chain has TRBV10-3 and TRBJ2-5, with D possibly TRBD1 on 6 matching bases. Trimming cost V 4 bases and J 3 bases, with 12 bases left between them. Germline V CDR1 and CDR2: ENHRY, SYGVKD. This CDR3 region has 14 residues. CDR3 DNA sequence: TGTGCCATCAGTGTGGGGGCCGTGGAAGAGACCCAGTACTTC. It is translated as CAISVGAVEETQYF.

In its sample, this clonotype was seen many times. The chain joins TRBV15 to TRBJ2-3, with no clear D. The CDR3 contains 15 residues. The germline gives CDR1 LNHNV, CDR2 YYDKDF (reference sequence). With 1 base removed from V and 3 bases from J, the gap between germline ends came to 11 bases. The CDR3 protein is CATSRVLFGTDTQYF. CDR3 bases: TGTGCCACCAGCAGAGTATTGTTTGGTACAGATACGCAGTATTTT.

The chain links TRBV7-3 to TRBJ2-5; D is unclear. There are 14 residues in the CDR3. Trimming shortened V by 3 bases and J by 5 bases, and 13 bases separated the two germline ends. The germline gives CDR1 SGHTA, CDR2 FQGTGA. The CDR3 is CASSFGSLGETQYF. For the CDR3, the DNA is TGTGCCAGCAGCTTCGGGTCCCTGGGGGAGACCCAGTACTTC.

This rearrangement joins TRBV2 to TRBJ1-2; D unresolved. CDR3 size: 13 residues. Germline V gene sequence: CDR1 SNHLY, CDR2 FYNNEI. V was pared by 1 base and J by 7 bases, with 10 bases between. CDR3 amino acids: CASSEGSRGGYTF. Written as DNA, the CDR3 is TGTGCCAGCAGTGAAGGGAGTAGAGGTGGCTACACCTTC.

This clonotype occurred many times. V gene TRBV25-1 combines with J gene TRBJ2-2; TRBD1 matches at 8 bases. V lost 8 bases, J lost 6 bases, and 8 bases stayed unmatched. Looked up from germline, CDR1 is MGHDK and CDR2 is SYGVNS. CDR3 length: 14 residues. DNA of the CDR3: TGTGCCAGCGGGGGACAGGCGGAGGCCGGGGAGCTGTTTTTT. Encoded protein: CASGGQAEAGELFF.

CDR3: CASSHRVMNTEAFF. As DNA, the CDR3 is TGTGCCAGCAGCCACAGGGTAATGAACACTGAAGCTTTCTTT. V is TRBV14 and J is TRBJ1-1, with D perhaps matching TRBD1 (5 bases). Germline CDR1 reads SGHDN; CDR2 reads FVKESK. Trimming took off 3 bases at V and 0 bases at J, with 8 bases between the two ends. The CDR3 extends over 14 amino acids.

J is TRBJ1-1 and V is TRBV6-4; D unresolved. CDR1 is MRHNA, CDR2 SNTAGT, per germline. Between the trimmed V and J ends, which lost 0 bases and 3 bases, there was a span of 11 bases. The CDR3 extends over 15 amino acids. CDR3 region: CASSDSGDIYTEAFF. DNA for the CDR3: TGTGCCAGCAGTGACTCCGGTGATATCTACACTGAAGCTTTCTTT.

This clonotype was seen more than once but under ten times. The J gene is TRBJ2-1, the V gene TRBV6-4, with 13 bases matching TRBD2. Germline V CDR1 and CDR2: MRHNA, SNTAGT. There are 15 residues in the CDR3. J lost 8 bases, V lost 4 bases, and 5 bases had no gene match. CDR3 nucleotides: TGTGCCAGCAGTGCACTAGCGGGAGGGTCCCATGAGCAGTTCTTC. Its protein product is CASSALAGGSHEQFF.

V gene TRBV10-3 combines with J gene TRBJ2-7; tentatively, D is TRBD1 or TRBD2 (7 bases each). The CDR3 is made up of 11 amino acids. CDR1 and CDR2 from the germline V gene are ENHRY and SYGVKD. Deletions cut 10 bases from V and 12 bases from J, with 19 bases between. DNA for the CDR3: TGTGCCAGCAGGGGGTCTAGCGGCACGTACTTC. Its protein product is CASRGSSGTYF.

The gene calls are TRBV11-2 and TRBJ2-7; D possibly corresponds to TRBD2 (6 bases). V lost 4 bases to trimming and J lost 4 bases, with 14 bases between them. Germline V gives CDR1 SGHAT, CDR2 FQNNGV. The CDR3 contains 14 residues. The chain's CDR3 is CASSSRTTYYEQYF. The CDR3 DNA reads as TGTGCCAGCAGCTCCCGGACTACATATTACGAGCAGTACTTC.

The rearrangement joins TRBV10-3 to TRBJ2-7; D is ambiguous. V was pared by 8 bases and J by 2 bases, with 10 bases between. Germline values: CDR1 ENHRY, CDR2 SYGVKD. The CDR3 is 12 amino acids. The chain's CDR3 is CAILPYTYEQYF. CDR3 in DNA: TGTGCCATCCTTCCCTATACCTACGAGCAGTACTTC.

The CDR3 sequence is CASRQTGEQTQYF. The CDR3 DNA is TGTGCCAGCAGGCAGACAGGGGAACAGACCCAGTACTTC. The V call is TRBV14, the J call TRBJ2-5; the match to TRBD1 covers 8 bases. Germline CDR1 SGHDN, CDR2 FVKESK. The CDR3 consists of 13 residues. V lost 6 bases, J lost 6 bases, and 6 bases stayed unmatched.

CDR3 in DNA: TGTGCCAGCACCCCCCCGGGCCATGAGCAGTTCTTC. Its protein is CASTPPGHEQFF. The chain employs TRBV12-3 or TRBV12-4 and TRBJ2-1; no clear D. The germline V and J ends were trimmed by 7 bases and 8 bases, with 12 bases remaining between them. This CDR3 has 12 amino acids.

This clonotype was counted a few times. The chain uses TRBV7-9 and TRBJ2-7, with 8 nucleotides matching TRBD1. CDR3 length: 16 residues. Germline loops: CDR1 SEHNR, CDR2 FQNEAQ (reference sequence). Trimming cost V 3 bases and J 3 bases; bases outside gene matches: 10. The CDR3 reads CASSFSTGTGVYEQYF. CDR3 DNA sequence: TGTGCCAGCAGCTTTTCCACCGGGACAGGTGTCTACGAGCAGTACTTC.

The CDR3 sequence is CASSQETGYEQYF. CDR3 DNA: TGTGCCAGCAGCCAAGAAACGGGCTACGAGCAGTACTTC. This chain links TRBV4-2 with TRBJ2-7; no clear D gene. The CDR3 is 13 residues long. Trimming removed 0 bases at V and 3 bases at J, with 6 bases between. Per the germline V gene, CDR1 is LGHNA and CDR2 is YNFKEQ.

This clonotype was counted at least ten times. This chain joins TRBV7-6 and TRBJ2-1; the D gene could be TRBD1 or TRBD2 (5 bases each). The germline V gene has CDR1 SGHVS and CDR2 FNYEAQ. V was trimmed by 5 bases and J by 6 bases, leaving 14 bases between them. This CDR3 spans 14 amino acids. CDR3 DNA sequence: TGTGCCAGCAGCCCCGGGGACGGATCCAATGAGCAGTTCTTC. It encodes CASSPGDGSNEQFF.

CDR3 bases: TGCAGTGCGGAAGGACAGGGGAGTCCAGATACGCAGTATTTT. Its translation: CSAEGQGSPDTQYF. This rearrangement joins TRBV20-1 to TRBJ2-3, with 9 bases aligning to TRBD1. The V and J ends lost 6 bases and 4 bases, in that order; junction bases with no gene match: 8. Germline CDR1 reads DFQATT; CDR2 reads SNEGSKA (reference sequence). The CDR3 is 14 residues long.

The chain combines TRBV24-1 with TRBJ2-5; D gene uncertain. Per germline, CDR1 KGHDR and CDR2 SFDVKD. Trimming left V 0 bases short and J 5 bases short, with 15 bases between. The CDR3 runs 16 residues. The CDR3 DNA reads as TGTGCCACCAGTGATTTGTCGAGGACCCCTGGGGAGACCCAGTACTTC. Translation: CATSDLSRTPGETQYF.

V and J are TRBV20-1 and TRBJ2-7; TRBD1 is a possible D gene (7 bases). From germline, CDR1 is DFQATT and CDR2 SNEGSKA (reference sequence). The CDR3 runs to 13 residues. Trimming stripped 7 bases from V and 2 bases from J, with 15 bases between. DNA for the CDR3: TGCAGTGATTTCAGGGGGGACACCTACGAGCAGTACTTC. Translation: CSDFRGDTYEQYF.

This clonotype was observed a handful of times. The genes are TRBV5-6 and TRBJ1-1; no definite D call. The V end lost 5 bases, the J end lost 1 base, and 6 bases lay between the germline ends. The CDR3 extends over 12 amino acids. Germline values: CDR1 SGHDT, CDR2 YYEEEE. The CDR3: CASSAGNTEAFF. The CDR3 DNA reads as TGTGCCAGCAGTGCAGGGAACACTGAAGCTTTCTTT.

This clonotype was picked up a small number of times. V and J are TRBV7-2 and TRBJ1-1, with D possibly being TRBD1 (5 bases). The CDR3 runs 13 residues. Germline loops: CDR1 SGHTA, CDR2 FQGNSA. Trimming left V 5 bases short and J 2 bases short, with 9 bases between. For the CDR3, the DNA is TGTGCCAGCAGCACCAGGACAAACACTGAAGCTTTCTTT. Translating it yields CASSTRTNTEAFF.

This chain connects TRBV29-1 to TRBJ1-2; D is undetermined. Germline V gene sequence: CDR1 SQVTM, CDR2 ANQGSEA. The CDR3 spans 12 residues. V was shortened by 4 bases and J by 2 bases, with 8 bases between the two germline ends. DNA of the CDR3: TGCAGCGTTGCTGGCAGGAACTATGGCTACACCTTC. Translation: CSVAGRNYGYTF.

V usage is TRBV5-1 and J usage is TRBJ2-7; D unresolved. Germline assignment: CDR1 SGHRS and CDR2 YFSETQ. With 0 bases removed from V and 2 bases from J, the gap between germline ends came to 6 bases. This CDR3 contains 13 residues. The CDR3, as DNA: TGCGCCAGCAGCTTGGAAGGAGCCTACGAGCAGTACTTC. Amino acid sequence: CASSLEGAYEQYF.

This chain uses TRBV20-1 with TRBJ1-6, with 12 nucleotides matching TRBD1. J was trimmed by 9 bases and V by 3 bases; bases with no gene match: 21. The CDR3 is 20 amino acids. CDR1 is DFQATT, CDR2 SNEGSKA, per germline (reference sequence). CDR3 protein: CSASPLASGTGGSLISPLHF. For the CDR3, the DNA is TGCAGTGCTAGCCCCCTAGCTAGCGGGACAGGGGGCAGTTTAATTTCACCCCTCCACTTT.

The chain combines TRBV19 with TRBJ1-2; weak D call: TRBD1 (5 bases). This CDR3 spans 15 amino acids. V was shortened by 7 bases and J by 4 bases, with 19 bases between the two germline ends. CDR1 LNHDA and CDR2 SQIVND come from the germline V gene (reference sequence). CDR3 loop: CASTPAGQLLYGYTF. CDR3 in DNA: TGTGCCAGTACCCCGGCAGGGCAGCTACTCTATGGCTACACCTTC.

V usage is TRBV6-4 and J usage is TRBJ2-2; D remains unclear. In germline, CDR1 is MRHNA, CDR2 SNTAGT. Trimming took 4 bases from V and 5 from J, leaving 8 bases between them. The CDR3 sequence is 13 residues long. Written as DNA, the CDR3 is TGTGCCAGCAGTGGGGCAGAGACCGGGGAGCTGTTTTTT. As protein: CASSGAETGELFF.

This clonotype was seen more than once but under ten times. The chain employs TRBV10-3 and TRBJ2-1; the D gene is possibly TRBD1 (5 bases). CDR3 length equals 14 residues. V was clipped by 3 bases and J by 2 bases, with 8 bases between them. CDR1 is ENHRY, CDR2 SYGVKD, per germline. CDR3 amino acids: CAISDAGTYNEQFF. The CDR3 region has the DNA TGTGCCATCAGTGACGCAGGGACCTACAATGAGCAGTTCTTC.